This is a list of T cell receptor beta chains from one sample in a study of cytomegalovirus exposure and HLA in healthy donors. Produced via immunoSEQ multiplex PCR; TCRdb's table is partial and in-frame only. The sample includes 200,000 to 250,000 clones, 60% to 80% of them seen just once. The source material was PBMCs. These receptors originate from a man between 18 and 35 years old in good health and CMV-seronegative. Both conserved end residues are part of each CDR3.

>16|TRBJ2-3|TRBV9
CASSPPGLYSTDTQYF
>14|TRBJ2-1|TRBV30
CAWSADRANNEQFF
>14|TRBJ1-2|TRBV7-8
CASSLAGTVDGYTF
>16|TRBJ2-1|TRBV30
CAWSVRQVAGYNEQFF
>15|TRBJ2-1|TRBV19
CASSISGGYYNEQFF
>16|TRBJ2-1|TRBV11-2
CASSSRDRPSYNEQFF
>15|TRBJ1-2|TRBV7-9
CSSSQGQGAHYGYTF
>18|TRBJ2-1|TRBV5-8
CASSPEGQGRSPRREQFF
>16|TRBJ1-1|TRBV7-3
CASSLVHAGPTAEAFF
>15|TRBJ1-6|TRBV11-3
CASSSNGQVYSPLHF
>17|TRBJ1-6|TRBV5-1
CASSFGQGASYNSPLHF
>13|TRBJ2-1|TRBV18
CATLEGAYNEQFF
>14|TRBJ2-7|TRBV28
CASSLSPAQMEQYF
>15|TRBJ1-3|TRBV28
CASRNQGVSGNTIYF
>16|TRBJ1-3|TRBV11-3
CASSPGQGRSGNTIYF
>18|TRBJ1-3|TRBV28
CASIPATVGVTSGNTIYF
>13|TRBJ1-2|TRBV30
CAWSVYRGYGYTF
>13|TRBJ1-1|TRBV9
CASSGGQGTEAFF
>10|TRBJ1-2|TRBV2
CASILYGYTF
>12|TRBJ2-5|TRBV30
CAYRLARETQYF
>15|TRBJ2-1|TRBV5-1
CASSLASGSYNEQFF
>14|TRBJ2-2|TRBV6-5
CASSLGREGWELFF
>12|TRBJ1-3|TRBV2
CASRDRGNTIYF
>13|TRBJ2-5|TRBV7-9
CASSLQGTETQYF
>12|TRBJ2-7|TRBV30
CASSRDRDEQYF
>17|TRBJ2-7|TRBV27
CASSFTSGTSGINEQYF
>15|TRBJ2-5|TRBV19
CASRERRQGGETQYF
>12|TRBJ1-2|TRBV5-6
CASSSTDYGYTF
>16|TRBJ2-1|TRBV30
CAWSVQRTAAYNEQFF
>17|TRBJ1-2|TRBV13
CASSYANLGQGNYGYTF
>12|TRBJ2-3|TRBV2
CASRGQGGTQYF
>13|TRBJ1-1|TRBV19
CASSLGRVAEAFF
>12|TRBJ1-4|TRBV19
CASRGDTEKLFF
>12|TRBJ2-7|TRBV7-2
CASSIDRVEQYF
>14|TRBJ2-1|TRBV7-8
CASSLTTGGYEQFF
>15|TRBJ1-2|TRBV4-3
CASSQDTGGHYGYTF
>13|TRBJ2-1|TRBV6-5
CASRNNQYNEQFF
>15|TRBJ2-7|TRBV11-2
CASSFSAGGRYEQYF
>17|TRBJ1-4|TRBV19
CASSVINTGGTNEKLFF
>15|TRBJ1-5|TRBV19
CASSTPGQFNQPQHF